This TCR beta chain derives from a study of blood T cell repertoires in COVID-19. Clones were sequenced by immunoSEQ multiplex PCR, and TCRdb holds only the in-frame ones, with some missing. The table shows 65,000 to 85,000 clones, with 86% occurring only once. This CDR3 spans 15 amino acids. V gave up 6 bases and J gave up 1 base; unmatched junction bases: 4. Per germline, CDR1 MNHEY and CDR2 SVGAGI. The sequence was obtained from an elderly man with COVID-19, enrolled during active disease. The sample taken for sequencing was peripheral blood. The V gene is TRBV6-5, the J gene TRBJ2-3; 10 bases line up with TRBD2. CDR3 region: CASRPLAGGTDTQYF. CDR3 in DNA: TGTGCCAGCAGACCGCTAGCGGGGGGCACAGATACGCAGTATTTT.